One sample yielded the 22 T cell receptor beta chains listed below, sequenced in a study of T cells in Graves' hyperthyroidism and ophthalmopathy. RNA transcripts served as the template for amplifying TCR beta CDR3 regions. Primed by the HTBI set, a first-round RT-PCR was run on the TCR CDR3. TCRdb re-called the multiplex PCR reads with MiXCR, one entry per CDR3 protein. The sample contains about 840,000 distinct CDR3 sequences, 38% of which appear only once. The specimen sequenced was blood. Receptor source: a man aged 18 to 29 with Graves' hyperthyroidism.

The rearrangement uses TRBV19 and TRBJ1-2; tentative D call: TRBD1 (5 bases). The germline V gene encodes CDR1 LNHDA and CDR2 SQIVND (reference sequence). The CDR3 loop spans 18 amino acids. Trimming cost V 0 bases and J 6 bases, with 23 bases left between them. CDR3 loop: CASSIEIAGSPAGHGYTF. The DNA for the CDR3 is TGTGCCAGTAGTATAGAAATAGCGGGCAGCCCGGCGGGACATGGCTACACCTTC.

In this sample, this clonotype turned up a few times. The CDR3 is CASKAGQPYEQYF. The CDR3 DNA sequence: TGTGCCAGCAAAGCGGGACAACCCTACGAGCAGTACTTC. V gene TRBV10-3 combines with J gene TRBJ2-7; tentative D call: TRBD2 (7 bases). The ends were cut back, 10 bases at V and 2 bases at J, with 15 bases in the middle. CDR1 and CDR2 (germline): ENHRY, SYGVKD. This CDR3 is 13 amino acids long.

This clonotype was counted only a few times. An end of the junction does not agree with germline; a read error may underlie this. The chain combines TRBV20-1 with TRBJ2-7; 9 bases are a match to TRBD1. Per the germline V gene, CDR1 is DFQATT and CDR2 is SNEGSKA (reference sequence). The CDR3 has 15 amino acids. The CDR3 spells CSASPGTGISHEQYF. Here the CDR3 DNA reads TGCAGTGCTAGTCCCGGGACAGGGATCTCCCACGAGCAGTACTTC.

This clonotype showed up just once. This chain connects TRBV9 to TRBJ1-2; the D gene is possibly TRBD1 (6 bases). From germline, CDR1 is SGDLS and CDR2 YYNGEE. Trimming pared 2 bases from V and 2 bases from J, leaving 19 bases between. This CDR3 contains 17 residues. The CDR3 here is CASSVWAVGGGNYGYTF. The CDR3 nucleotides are TGTGCCAGCAGCGTTTGGGCAGTCGGAGGGGGGAACTATGGCTACACCTTC.

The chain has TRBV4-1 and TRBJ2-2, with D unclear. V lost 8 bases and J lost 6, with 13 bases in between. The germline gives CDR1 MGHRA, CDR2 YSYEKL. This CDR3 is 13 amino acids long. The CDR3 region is CASGFGGAGELFF. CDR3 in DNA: TGCGCCAGCGGGTTTGGTGGTGCCGGGGAGCTGTTTTTT.

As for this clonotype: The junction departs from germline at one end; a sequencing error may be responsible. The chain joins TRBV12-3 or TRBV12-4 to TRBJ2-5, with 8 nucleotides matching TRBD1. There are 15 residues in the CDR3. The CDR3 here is CAGSTPDRGIETQYF. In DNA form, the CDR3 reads TGTGCCGGCAGCACGCCCGACAGGGGAATAGAGACCCAGTACTTC.

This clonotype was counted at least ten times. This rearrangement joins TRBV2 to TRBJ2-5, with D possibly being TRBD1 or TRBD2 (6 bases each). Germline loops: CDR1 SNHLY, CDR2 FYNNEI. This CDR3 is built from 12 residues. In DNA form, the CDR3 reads TGTGCTATGTCCGGGGGCGCAGAGACCCAGTACTTC. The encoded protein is CAMSGGAETQYF.

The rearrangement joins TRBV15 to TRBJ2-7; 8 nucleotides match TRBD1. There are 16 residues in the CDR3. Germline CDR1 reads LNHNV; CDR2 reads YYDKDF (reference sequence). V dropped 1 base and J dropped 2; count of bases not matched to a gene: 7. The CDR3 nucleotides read TGTGCCACCAGCAGAGGTACGACAGGGGCGACCTACGAGCAGTACTTC. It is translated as CATSRGTTGATYEQYF.

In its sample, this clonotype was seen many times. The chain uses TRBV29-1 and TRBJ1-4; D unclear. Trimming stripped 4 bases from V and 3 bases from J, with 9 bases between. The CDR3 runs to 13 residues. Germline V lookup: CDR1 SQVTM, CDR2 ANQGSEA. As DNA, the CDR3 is TGCAGCGTTGTCTCCAGGCCTAATGAAAAACTGTTTTTT. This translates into CSVVSRPNEKLFF.

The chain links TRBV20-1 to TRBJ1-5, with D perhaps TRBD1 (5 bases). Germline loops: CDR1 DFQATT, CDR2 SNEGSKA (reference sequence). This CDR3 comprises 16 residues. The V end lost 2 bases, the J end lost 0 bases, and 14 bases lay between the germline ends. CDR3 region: CSARRQGPYSNQPQHF. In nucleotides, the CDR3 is TGCAGTGCTAGAAGGCAGGGTCCGTATAGCAATCAGCCCCAGCATTTT.

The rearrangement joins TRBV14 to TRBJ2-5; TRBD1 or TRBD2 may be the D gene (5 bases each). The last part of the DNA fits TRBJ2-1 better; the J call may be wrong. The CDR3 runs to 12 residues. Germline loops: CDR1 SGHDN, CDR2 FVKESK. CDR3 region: CASSPWGYEQFF. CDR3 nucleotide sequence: TGTGCCAGCAGCCCCTGGGGGTATGAGCAGTTCTTC.

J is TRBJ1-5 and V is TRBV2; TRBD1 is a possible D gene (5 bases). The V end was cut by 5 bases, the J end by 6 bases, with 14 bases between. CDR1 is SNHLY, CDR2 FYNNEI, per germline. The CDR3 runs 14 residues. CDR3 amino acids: CASSLAGNGQPQHF. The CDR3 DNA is TGTGCCAGCAGTTTAGCAGGGAACGGTCAGCCCCAGCATTTT.

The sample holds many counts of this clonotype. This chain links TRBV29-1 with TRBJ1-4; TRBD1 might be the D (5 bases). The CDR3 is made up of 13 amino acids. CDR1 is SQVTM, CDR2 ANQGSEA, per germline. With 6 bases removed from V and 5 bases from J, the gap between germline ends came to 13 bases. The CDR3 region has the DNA TGCAGCGTAGGGACCGATATGAATGAAAAACTGTTTTTT. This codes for CSVGTDMNEKLFF.

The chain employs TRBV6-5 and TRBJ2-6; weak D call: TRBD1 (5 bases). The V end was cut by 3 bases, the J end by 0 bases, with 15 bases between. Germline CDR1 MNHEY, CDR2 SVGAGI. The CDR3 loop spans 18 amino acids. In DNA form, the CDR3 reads TGTGCCAGCAGTTATCTTCCCCCACAGGCCTCTGGGGCCAACGTCCTGACTTTC. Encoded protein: CASSYLPPQASGANVLTF.

The CDR3 sequence: CASSYRRQGPGANVLTF. The CDR3 DNA follows: TGTGCCAGCAGTTACCGGAGACAGGGCCCTGGGGCCAACGTCCTGACTTTC. This chain uses TRBV6-4 with TRBJ2-6, with 7 bases that match TRBD1. The trim removed 5 bases at V and 2 bases at J, leaving 9 bases unmatched. Germline assignment: CDR1 MRHNA and CDR2 SNTAGT. This CDR3 has 17 amino acids.

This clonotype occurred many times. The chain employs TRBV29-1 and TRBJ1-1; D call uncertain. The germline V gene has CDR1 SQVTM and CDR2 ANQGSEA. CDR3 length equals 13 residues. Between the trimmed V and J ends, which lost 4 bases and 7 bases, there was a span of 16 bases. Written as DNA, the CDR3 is TGCAGCGTTGCAAGGAGGACTGGAGTTGAAGCTTTCTTT. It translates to CSVARRTGVEAFF.

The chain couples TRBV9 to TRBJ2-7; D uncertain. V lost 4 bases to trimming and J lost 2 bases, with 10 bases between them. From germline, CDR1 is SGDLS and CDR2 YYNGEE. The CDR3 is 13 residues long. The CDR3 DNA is TGTGCCAGCAGCCGTGACAATCCCTACGAGCAGTACTTC. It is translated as CASSRDNPYEQYF.

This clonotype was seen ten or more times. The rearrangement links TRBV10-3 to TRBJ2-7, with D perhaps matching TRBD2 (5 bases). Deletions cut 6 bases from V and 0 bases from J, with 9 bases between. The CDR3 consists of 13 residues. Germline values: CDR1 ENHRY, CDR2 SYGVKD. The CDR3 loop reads CAISLDSSYEQYF. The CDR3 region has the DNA TGTGCCATCAGCTTGGACTCCTCCTACGAGCAGTACTTC.

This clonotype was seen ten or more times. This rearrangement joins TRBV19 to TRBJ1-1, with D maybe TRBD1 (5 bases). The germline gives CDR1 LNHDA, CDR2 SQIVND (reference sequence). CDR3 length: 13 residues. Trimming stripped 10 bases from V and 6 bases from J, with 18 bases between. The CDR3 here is CATGWGEGAEAFF. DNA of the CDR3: TGTGCCACCGGTTGGGGGGAAGGGGCTGAAGCTTTCTTT.

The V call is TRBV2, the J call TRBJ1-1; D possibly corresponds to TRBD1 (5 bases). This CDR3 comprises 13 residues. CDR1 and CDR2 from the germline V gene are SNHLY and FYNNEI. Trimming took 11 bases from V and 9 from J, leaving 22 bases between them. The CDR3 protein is CAGTSDTGRQAFF. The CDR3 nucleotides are TGTGCCGGCACTTCGGACACGGGACGCCAAGCTTTCTTT.

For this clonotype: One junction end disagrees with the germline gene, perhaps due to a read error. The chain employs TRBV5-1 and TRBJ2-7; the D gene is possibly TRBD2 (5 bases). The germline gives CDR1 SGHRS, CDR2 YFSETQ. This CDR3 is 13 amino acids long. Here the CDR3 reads CASSLFSAYGQYF. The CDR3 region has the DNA TGCGCCAGCAGCTTGTTTAGCGCCTACGGGCAGTACTTC.

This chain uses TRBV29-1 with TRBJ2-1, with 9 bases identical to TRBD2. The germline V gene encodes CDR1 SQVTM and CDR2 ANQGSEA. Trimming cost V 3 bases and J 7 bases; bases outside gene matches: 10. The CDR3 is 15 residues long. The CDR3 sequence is CSVEGTSWPSNEQFF. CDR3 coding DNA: TGCAGCGTTGAGGGGACTAGCTGGCCCTCTAATGAGCAGTTCTTC.